The 14 T cell receptor beta chains listed next were all sequenced from one sample in a study of shared clonotypes between healthy human individuals. The method was immunoSEQ multiplex PCR; TCRdb's version includes in-frame clones alone and lacks a portion of them. Of approximately 1.5 million clones in the sample, 95% to 99% were seen once. The sample consisted of naive CD4+ T cells sorted from blood. This sample's subset: CD45RA+ positively selected. The receptors derive from a man in his thirties or forties in good health.

This clone was recorded once. This chain connects TRBV18 to TRBJ1-3; TRBD1 agrees at 8 bases. The length of the CDR3 is 16 residues. Germline CDR1 KGHSH, CDR2 LQKENI. J gave up 5 bases and V 2 bases, and 8 bases lay outside the gene matches. Here the CDR3 reads CASSPAGGPPRNTIYF. CDR3 sequence (DNA): TGTGCCAGCTCACCAGCAGGGGGCCCACCGCGAAACACCATATATTTT. Based on the CDR3 plus reference TRBV18 and TRBJ1-3, the full variable domain is NAGVMQNPRHLVRRRGQEARLRCSPMKGHSHVYWYRQLPEEGLKFMVYLQKENIIDESGMPKERFSAEFPKEGPSILRIQQVVRGDSAAYFCASSPAGGPPRNTIYFGEGSWLTVV.

CDR3 sequence reads: CAWSSGNGRNQPQHF. The CDR3 region has the DNA TGTGCCTGGAGTTCCGGGAACGGGCGCAATCAGCCCCAGCATTTT. This chain links TRBV30 with TRBJ1-5; D is unclear. The CDR3 is 15 residues long. CDR1 is GTSNPN and CDR2 is SVGIG in the germline V gene (reference sequence). V lost 2 bases to trimming and J lost 2 bases, with 13 bases between them.

The DNA of the CDR3 is TGTGCCAGCAGTGATGGGTCGGTTCCGAGGAGCAATCAGCCCCAGCATTTT. It is translated as CASSDGSVPRSNQPQHF. V and J are TRBV6-1 and TRBJ1-5; D call uncertain. Trimming stripped 3 bases from V and 1 base from J, with 16 bases between. The CDR3 is made up of 17 amino acids. Germline CDR1 is MNHNS and CDR2 is SASEGT.

The chain has TRBV4-1 and TRBJ2-7, with 8 bases fitting TRBD1. The V gene end was trimmed by 1 base and the J gene end by 7 bases; junction bases not matched to a gene: 9. From germline, CDR1 is MGHRA and CDR2 YSYEKL. The length of the CDR3 is 15 residues. The CDR3 loop is CASSQATGAWGEQYF. The CDR3 coding sequence is TGCGCCAGCAGCCAAGCGACAGGGGCCTGGGGGGAGCAGTACTTC.

This clone was recorded only once. The chain recombines TRBV6-5 with TRBJ2-5, with 9 bases matching TRBD2. V was clipped by 8 bases and J by 2 bases; unmatched bases: 9. The CDR3 is 15 residues long. Germline V CDR1 and CDR2: MNHEY, SVGAGI. CDR3 coding DNA: TGTGCCAGCGGGCTAGCGGGGACTATACAAGAGACCCAGTACTTC. Protein sequence: CASGLAGTIQETQYF.

The rearrangement links TRBV7-2 to TRBJ2-7, with a possible D match to TRBD2 (5 bases). With 3 bases removed from V and 7 bases from J, the gap between germline ends came to 10 bases. The germline gives CDR1 SGHTA, CDR2 FQGNSA. The length of the CDR3 is 12 residues. CDR3 residues: CASSLTISEQYF. The CDR3 coding sequence is TGTGCCAGCAGCTTGACTATTTCAGAGCAGTACTTC.

V and J are TRBV27 and TRBJ1-2, with TRBD1 as a possible D gene (6 bases). The CDR3 totals 12 residues. V lost 5 bases and J lost 11, with 15 bases in between. Germline assignment: CDR1 MNHEY and CDR2 SMNVEV (reference sequence). CDR3 in amino acids: CASSTSGGRYTF. CDR3 coding DNA: TGTGCCAGCAGTACCTCCGGGGGGCGGTACACCTTC.

V gene TRBV15 combines with J gene TRBJ2-1; D remains unclear. V was trimmed by 1 base and J by 5 bases, leaving 6 bases between them. The CDR3 has 13 amino acids. Germline-derived CDR1 and CDR2 are LNHNV and YYDKDF (reference sequence). The CDR3 region has the DNA TGTGCCACCAGCAGAGGCGATAACAATGAGCAGTTCTTC. It specifies CATSRGDNNEQFF. The full variable domain, its missing parts supplied by reference TRBV15 and TRBJ2-1, is DAMVIQNPRYQVTQFGKPVTLSCSQTLNHNVMYWYQQKSSQAPKLLFHYYDKDFNNEADTPDNFQSRRPNTSFCFLDIRSPGLGDTAMYLCATSRGDNNEQFFGPGTRLTVL.

The chain couples TRBV18 to TRBJ1-1; D is uncertain. CDR3 size: 14 residues. CDR1 and CDR2 (germline): KGHSH, LQKENI. The V gene lost 3 bases and the J gene lost 1 base, with 9 bases spanning the gap. DNA for the CDR3: TGTGCCAGCTCACCGGGCAACCCGAACACTGAAGCTTTCTTT. Its translation is CASSPGNPNTEAFF.

The chain links TRBV11-2 to TRBJ1-2; 11 nucleotides agree with TRBD1. This CDR3 has 18 residues. Per the germline V gene, CDR1 is SGHAT and CDR2 is FQNNGV. V shed 4 bases and J 7 bases; nucleotides not matched to a gene: 17. The CDR3 is CASSSVRRRTGGTIGYTF. Here the CDR3 DNA reads TGTGCCAGCAGCTCCGTAAGGCGTAGGACAGGGGGCACGATTGGCTACACCTTC.

This clone was observed once. This sequence joins TRBV4-1 and TRBJ2-7; D is perhaps TRBD1 (6 bases). Germline V gene lookup returns CDR1 MGHRA and CDR2 YSYEKL. This CDR3 is built from 17 residues. V lost 4 bases and J lost 2, with 21 bases in between. The CDR3 is CASSREHRDTPTYEQYF. The CDR3 DNA sequence: TGCGCCAGCAGCCGTGAGCATCGGGACACACCGACCTACGAGCAGTACTTC.

V and J are TRBV18 and TRBJ2-3; 10 bases fit TRBD1. This CDR3 has 16 residues. CDR1 and CDR2 from the germline V gene are KGHSH and LQKENI. The V and J ends lost 3 bases and 2 bases, in that order; junction bases with no gene match: 5. CDR3: CASSPGDRGPTDTQYF. DNA of the CDR3: TGTGCCAGCTCACCGGGGGACAGGGGCCCCACAGATACGCAGTATTTT.

J is TRBJ2-1 and V is TRBV28; the match to TRBD2 covers 8 bases. With V trimmed by 4 bases and J by 3 bases, 8 bases remained unmatched. Germline-derived CDR1 and CDR2 are MDHEN and SYDVKM. The CDR3 spans 16 residues. CDR3 region: CASSWAVAGGYNEQFF. Written as DNA, the CDR3 is TGTGCCAGCAGTTGGGCAGTGGCGGGAGGCTACAATGAGCAGTTCTTC.

J is TRBJ2-5 and V is TRBV6-6; 7 nucleotides align to TRBD2. The CDR3 runs to 15 residues. Germline V gives CDR1 MNHNY, CDR2 SVGAGI (reference sequence). V was pared by 2 bases and J by 7 bases, with 10 bases of the junction left unmatched. In nucleotides, the CDR3 is TGTGCCAGCAGTTACGCGACTAGCACCGTAGGGACCCAGTACTTC. It translates to CASSYATSTVGTQYF.